A selection of T cell receptor beta chains follows, all from one sample in a study of blood T cell repertoires in COVID-19. Sequencing was performed with immunoSEQ multiplex PCR; in TCRdb, only in-frame clones are kept and a portion is missing. The sample has about 170,000 clones; just over 90% are singletons. Sequencing used peripheral blood. The source is a man between 18 and 35 years old with COVID-19, enrolled during active disease. Each CDR3 is given with its conserved first and last residue. A D gene is named only where the DNA matches it firmly. Rows give clone size only sometimes, using once, few, many, or a class for an expanded clone.

d_gene: TRBD2
abundance: -
j_gene: TRBJ2-1
v_gene: TRBV7-9
CDR3aa: CASSLEWREPPDNEQFF
CDR3nt: TGTGCCAGCAGCTTGGAGTGGCGGGAGCCCCCGGACAATGAGCAGTTCTTC

d_gene: -
abundance: -
j_gene: TRBJ2-4
v_gene: TRBV11-3
CDR3aa: CASSPGYSYSDIQYF
CDR3nt: TGTGCCAGCAGCCCGGGTTATTCGTATTCGGACATTCAGTACTTC

d_gene: TRBD1
abundance: -
j_gene: TRBJ1-2
v_gene: TRBV30
CDR3aa: CAWSDRGDYGYTF
CDR3nt: TGTGCCTGGAGCGACAGGGGGGACTATGGCTACACCTTC

d_gene: TRBD2
abundance: -
j_gene: TRBJ2-1
v_gene: TRBV11-3
CDR3aa: CASSDPTSGSSYNEQFF
CDR3nt: TGTGCCAGCAGCGACCCGACTAGCGGGAGTTCCTACAATGAGCAGTTCTTC

d_gene: TRBD2
abundance: -
j_gene: TRBJ2-7
v_gene: TRBV19
CDR3aa: CASRLAYSSYEQYF
CDR3nt: TGTGCCAGTAGACTAGCGTATAGCTCCTACGAGCAGTACTTC

d_gene: -
abundance: -
j_gene: TRBJ1-6
v_gene: TRBV4-3
CDR3aa: CASSLKSQEPYNSPLHF
CDR3nt: TGCGCCAGCAGCCTAAAAAGCCAGGAACCCTATAATTCACCCCTCCACTTT

d_gene: -
abundance: -
j_gene: TRBJ1-2
v_gene: TRBV28
CDR3aa: CASSLGTYGYTF
CDR3nt: TGTGCCAGCAGTTTAGGCACCTATGGCTACACCTTC

d_gene: -
abundance: -
j_gene: TRBJ2-5
v_gene: TRBV28
CDR3aa: CASSPTWTASTETQYF
CDR3nt: TGTGCCAGCAGTCCCACCTGGACAGCCTCGACGGAGACCCAGTACTTC

d_gene: -
abundance: few
j_gene: TRBJ1-6
v_gene: TRBV27
CDR3aa: CASSLVRVDSPLHF
CDR3nt: TGTGCCAGCAGTTTAGTACGGGTCGATTCACCCCTCCACTTT

d_gene: -
abundance: -
j_gene: TRBJ1-4
v_gene: TRBV10-3
CDR3aa: CAISEPGSTNEKLLF
CDR3nt: TGTGCCATCAGTGAGCCGGGATCAACTAATGAAAAACTGCTTTTT

d_gene: TRBD2
abundance: -
j_gene: TRBJ2-1
v_gene: TRBV7-9
CDR3aa: CASSPRTSGRVDEQFF
CDR3nt: TGTGCCAGCAGCCCAAGGACTAGCGGGAGAGTGGATGAGCAGTTCTTC

d_gene: -
abundance: -
j_gene: TRBJ2-7
v_gene: TRBV11-2
CDR3aa: CASRLGSSYEQYF
CDR3nt: TGTGCCAGCAGATTAGGGAGCTCCTACGAGCAGTACTTC

d_gene: -
abundance: -
j_gene: TRBJ1-2
v_gene: TRBV24-1
CDR3aa: CATSDLGGVGYTF
CDR3nt: TGTGCCACCAGTGATTTAGGAGGGGTCGGCTACACCTTC

d_gene: -
abundance: -
j_gene: TRBJ1-5
v_gene: TRBV28
CDR3aa: CASSLSVPSNQPQHF
CDR3nt: TGTGCCAGCAGTTTATCGGTTCCCTCGAATCAGCCCCAGCATTTT

d_gene: -
abundance: -
j_gene: TRBJ2-3
v_gene: TRBV2
CDR3aa: CASSVRQEVDTQYF
CDR3nt: TGTGCCAGCAGTGTTCGGCAGGAGGTAGATACGCAGTATTTT

d_gene: TRBD1
abundance: -
j_gene: TRBJ2-7
v_gene: TRBV27
CDR3aa: CASRSISTGGGYEQYF
CDR3nt: TGTGCCAGCAGATCTATCTCTACAGGGGGCGGGTACGAGCAGTACTTC

d_gene: TRBD1
abundance: -
j_gene: TRBJ2-7
v_gene: TRBV7-9
CDR3aa: CASRQGSSYEQYF
CDR3nt: TGTGCCAGCAGACAGGGGAGCTCCTACGAGCAGTACTTC

d_gene: -
abundance: -
j_gene: TRBJ1-5
v_gene: TRBV7-2
CDR3aa: CASSFRAFRGNQPQHF
CDR3nt: TGTGCCAGCAGCTTCCGAGCGTTCCGAGGCAATCAGCCCCAGCATTTT

d_gene: TRBD1
abundance: -
j_gene: TRBJ2-7
v_gene: TRBV19
CDR3aa: CASAPGQGSYEQYF
CDR3nt: TGTGCCAGTGCTCCGGGACAGGGATCCTACGAGCAGTACTTC

d_gene: TRBD1
abundance: -
j_gene: TRBJ1-3
v_gene: TRBV28
CDR3aa: CASSPTGVGNTIYF
CDR3nt: TGTGCCAGCAGTCCTACAGGGGTCGGAAACACCATATATTTT

d_gene: TRBD2
abundance: -
j_gene: TRBJ2-7
v_gene: TRBV27
CDR3aa: CASSPLGGSSYEQYF
CDR3nt: TGTGCCAGCAGTCCCCTGGGCGGGAGCTCCTACGAGCAGTACTTC

d_gene: -
abundance: -
j_gene: TRBJ1-2
v_gene: TRBV7-9
CDR3aa: CASSPAGPNYGYTF
CDR3nt: TGTGCCAGCAGCCCAGCGGGGCCTAACTATGGCTACACCTTC

d_gene: -
abundance: -
j_gene: TRBJ2-6
v_gene: TRBV28
CDR3aa: CASSLSGLAGANVLTF
CDR3nt: TGTGCCAGCAGTTTATCGGGACTGGCTGGGGCCAACGTCCTGACTTTC

d_gene: -
abundance: -
j_gene: TRBJ2-1
v_gene: TRBV7-2
CDR3aa: CASSPFFDEQFF
CDR3nt: TGTGCCAGCAGCCCTTTTTTCGATGAGCAGTTCTTC

d_gene: -
abundance: -
j_gene: TRBJ1-6
v_gene: TRBV7-9
CDR3aa: CASSRGLLKDSPLHF
CDR3nt: TGTGCCAGCAGCAGGGGACTTCTAAAGGATTCACCCCTCCACTTT

d_gene: -
abundance: -
j_gene: TRBJ2-1
v_gene: TRBV28
CDR3aa: CASSSLNLTSYNEQFF
CDR3nt: TGTGCCAGCAGTTCCCTCAACTTAACCTCCTACAATGAGCAGTTCTTC

d_gene: TRBD1
abundance: -
j_gene: TRBJ2-2
v_gene: TRBV19
CDR3aa: CASTYASDRGVAGELFF
CDR3nt: TGTGCCAGTACCTATGCCTCCGACAGGGGCGTAGCCGGGGAGCTGTTTTTT

d_gene: TRBD2
abundance: -
j_gene: TRBJ2-1
v_gene: TRBV7-2
CDR3aa: CASSFGLAYYNEQFF
CDR3nt: TGTGCCAGCAGCTTCGGACTAGCCTACTACAATGAGCAGTTCTTC

d_gene: TRBD1
abundance: -
j_gene: TRBJ1-2
v_gene: TRBV28
CDR3aa: CASSQTGQPYGYTF
CDR3nt: TGTGCCAGCAGCCAGACGGGACAGCCCTATGGCTACACCTTC

d_gene: -
abundance: -
j_gene: TRBJ1-5
v_gene: TRBV18
CDR3aa: CASSPPGTGHVNQPQHF
CDR3nt: TGTGCCAGCTCACCACCGGGAACAGGGCATGTGAATCAGCCCCAGCATTTT

d_gene: -
abundance: -
j_gene: TRBJ2-6
v_gene: TRBV4-3
CDR3aa: CASSQNKLAGANVLTF
CDR3nt: TGCGCCAGCAGCCAAAATAAGCTGGCTGGGGCCAACGTCCTGACTTTC

d_gene: -
abundance: once
j_gene: TRBJ2-2
v_gene: TRBV9
CDR3aa: CASSFSGTNTGELFF
CDR3nt: TGTGCCAGCAGCTTCAGCGGAACGAACACCGGGGAGCTGTTTTTT

d_gene: -
abundance: -
j_gene: TRBJ1-5
v_gene: TRBV10-3
CDR3aa: CAISGTGDTNQPQHF
CDR3nt: TGTGCCATCAGTGGAACCGGGGATACTAACCAGCCCCAGCATTTT

d_gene: TRBD1
abundance: -
j_gene: TRBJ1-5
v_gene: TRBV7-2
CDR3aa: CASSDRAGQPQHF
CDR3nt: TGTGCCAGCAGCGACAGGGCAGGCCAGCCCCAGCATTTT

d_gene: -
abundance: once
j_gene: TRBJ1-1
v_gene: TRBV11-2
CDR3aa: CASSPGLLSRNTEAFF
CDR3nt: TGTGCCAGCAGCCCGGGACTTCTATCTAGGAACACTGAAGCTTTCTTT

d_gene: TRBD1
abundance: -
j_gene: TRBJ2-7
v_gene: TRBV24-1
CDR3aa: CAIQTGASDEQYF
CDR3nt: TGTGCCATTCAGACAGGGGCTAGCGACGAGCAGTACTTC

d_gene: -
abundance: -
j_gene: TRBJ2-1
v_gene: TRBV6-5
CDR3aa: CASPRGATYNEQFF
CDR3nt: TGTGCCAGCCCCCGGGGGGCCACCTACAATGAGCAGTTCTTC

d_gene: -
abundance: -
j_gene: TRBJ1-2
v_gene: TRBV6-1
CDR3aa: CASSEIAGGYGYTF
CDR3nt: TGTGCCAGCAGTGAAATCGCGGGGGGCTATGGCTACACCTTC

d_gene: -
abundance: -
j_gene: TRBJ1-4
v_gene: TRBV5-4
CDR3aa: CASSLSQGREKLFF
CDR3nt: TGTGCCAGCAGCTTGTCTCAGGGGCGGGAAAAACTGTTTTTT

d_gene: -
abundance: -
j_gene: TRBJ2-7
v_gene: TRBV21-1
CDR3aa: CASSPQSRDRETYEQYF
CDR3nt: TGTGCCAGCAGCCCCCAATCCAGGGACAGGGAAACCTACGAGCAGTACTTC

d_gene: -
abundance: -
j_gene: TRBJ2-3
v_gene: TRBV18
CDR3aa: CASSRIALPTDTQYF
CDR3nt: TGTGCCAGCTCACGGATAGCGCTCCCCACAGATACGCAGTATTTT

d_gene: -
abundance: -
j_gene: TRBJ1-5
v_gene: TRBV27
CDR3aa: CASSLYPGQPQHF
CDR3nt: TGTGCCAGCAGTTTATATCCAGGGCAGCCCCAGCATTTT

d_gene: TRBD1
abundance: once
j_gene: TRBJ1-1
v_gene: TRBV27
CDR3aa: CASRYRGRFTEAFF
CDR3nt: TGTGCCAGCAGATACAGGGGGCGATTCACTGAAGCTTTCTTT

d_gene: -
abundance: -
j_gene: TRBJ2-1
v_gene: TRBV12-3/TRBV12-4
CDR3aa: CASSFVQHEQFF
CDR3nt: TGTGCCAGCAGTTTTGTACAACATGAGCAGTTCTTC

d_gene: -
abundance: -
j_gene: TRBJ1-2
v_gene: TRBV28
CDR3aa: CASSLAGYGYTF
CDR3nt: TGTGCCAGCAGTTTAGCGGGATATGGCTACACCTTC

d_gene: -
abundance: -
j_gene: TRBJ1-5
v_gene: TRBV19
CDR3aa: CASSIDLGGLGNQPQHF
CDR3nt: TGTGCCAGTAGTATAGATCTGGGTGGGCTTGGCAATCAGCCCCAGCATTTT

d_gene: TRBD2
abundance: -
j_gene: TRBJ2-1
v_gene: TRBV27
CDR3aa: CASSWAQTGLAGRTEQFF
CDR3nt: TGTGCCAGCAGTTGGGCCCAAACGGGACTAGCGGGACGGACTGAGCAGTTCTTC

d_gene: -
abundance: once
j_gene: TRBJ2-5
v_gene: TRBV4-2
CDR3aa: CASSQPLETQYF
CDR3nt: TGTGCCAGCAGCCAACCTTTGGAGACCCAGTACTTC

d_gene: -
abundance: few
j_gene: TRBJ1-6
v_gene: TRBV6-5
CDR3aa: CASSYSGGRDSPLHF
CDR3nt: TGTGCCAGCAGTTACTCGGGGGGGAGGGATTCACCCCTCCACTTT